Reported below is one TCR beta chain. This sample is drawn from a study of shared clonotypes between healthy human individuals. The wider study: The plates for each donor numbered three CD4 naive, three CD4 memory, two CD8 naive and one CD8 memory.

Repertoires were generated with immunoSEQ multiplex PCR, while TCRdb's copy carries only in-frame clones and drops some. This sample has some 2,000,000 clones; around 96% occur once, and the top ten carry approximately 1.2%. The naive CD8 population came from CD45RO-negative cells selected for CCR7, without terminally differentiated effector memory CD45RA+ cells. Adult Caucasians living in Nashville, Tennessee made up all of the donors. Germline CDR1 and CDR2: MDHEN and SYDVKM. V lost 1 base and J lost 3, with 12 bases in between. This CDR3 is built from 15 residues. This TCR derives from a man in his late teens or twenties in good health. V is TRBV28 and J is TRBJ1-2, with unresolved D. The sample comprised naive CD8+ T cells sorted from blood. CDR3 nucleotides: TGTGCCAGCAGTTTATCAGGTCTATGGGACTATGGCTACACCTTC. Encoded protein: CASSLSGLWDYGYTF.